These 14 T cell receptor beta chains came from one sample sequenced in a study of blood T cells in healthy people across ages (dated by TCRdb to 2013 to 2016). Libraries came from 5' RACE. This sample was sequenced with an Illumina HiSeq 2500. A second PCR of about 6 to 11 cycles was performed with a sample-barcoded 5' primer and a J-beta primer mix. In-frame beta chains were kept once TCRdb had trimmed the public reads at Q25 with fastp and called clones with MiXCR. Every distinct CDR3 protein forms one entry, paired with its most common genes and DNA. The sample table shows roughly 2 million distinct CDR3 sequences, and 40% to 55% are seen once. Around 2.1% of the sample lies in the top ten. Sequencing was performed on blood. These receptor sequences come from a woman in her 40s in good health.

This chain joins TRBV25-1 and TRBJ2-3, with 8 bases fitting TRBD1. CDR1 is MGHDK, CDR2 SYGVNS, per germline. The trim removed 4 bases at V and 5 bases at J, leaving 5 bases unmatched. This CDR3 comprises 14 residues. Written as DNA, the CDR3 is TGTGCCAGCAGTGCAGGGGGCGAAGGAGATACGCAGTATTTT. Its translation: CASSAGGEGDTQYF.

This clonotype showed up just once. The chain combines TRBV12-3 or TRBV12-4 with TRBJ1-4, with a weak D call TRBD1 (5 bases). This CDR3 is 15 amino acids long. V was pared by 6 bases and J by 8 bases, with 19 bases between. CDR3 loop: CASRRTGTGREKLFF. CDR3 DNA: TGTGCCAGCAGGCGTACCGGGACGGGGAGAGAAAAACTGTTTTTT.

The V and J genes are TRBV12-3 or TRBV12-4 and TRBJ2-5; 8 nucleotides agree with TRBD2. CDR3 size: 18 residues. Germline trimming cut 3 bases from V and 1 base from J; bases unmatched to any gene: 13. The CDR3 protein is CASSFTGGGPTSQETQYF. The CDR3 nucleotides are TGTGCCAGCAGTTTTACGGGGGGGGGGCCAACCTCCCAAGAGACCCAGTACTTC.

This clonotype appeared a few times. The chain carries TRBV20-1 and TRBJ1-4, with TRBD1 as a possible D gene (5 bases). The V gene's germline CDR1 is DFQATT and CDR2 SNEGSKA (reference sequence). This CDR3 spans 15 amino acids. The ends were cut back, 3 bases at V and 2 bases at J, with 13 bases in the middle. The CDR3 sequence is CSASSSGGTNEKLFF. CDR3 DNA: TGCAGTGCTAGCTCTTCGGGGGGGACTAATGAAAAACTGTTTTTT.

This clonotype was picked up a small number of times. This chain uses TRBV5-1 with TRBJ2-5; D gene uncertain. The CDR3 runs to 14 residues. Germline V CDR1 and CDR2: SGHRS, YFSETQ. Trimming shortened V by 0 bases and J by 2 bases, and 8 bases separated the two germline ends. The CDR3 DNA follows: TGCGCCAGCAGCTTGGCCGACCCACAAGAGACCCAGTACTTC. The encoded protein is CASSLADPQETQYF.

This sequence joins TRBV7-9 and TRBJ2-1, with D unclear. The CDR3 runs 13 residues. The V gene's germline CDR1 is SEHNR and CDR2 FQNEAQ (reference sequence). Trimming cost V 6 bases and J 4 bases, with 10 bases left between them. CDR3 in amino acids: CASRTQGYNEQFF. CDR3 nucleotide sequence: TGTGCCAGCAGGACTCAAGGATACAATGAGCAGTTCTTC.

The V and J genes are TRBV5-1 and TRBJ2-7, with 10 bases identical to TRBD1. J lost 2 bases, V lost 5 bases, and 7 bases had no gene match. Germline values: CDR1 SGHRS, CDR2 YFSETQ. The CDR3 has 15 amino acids. CDR3 in DNA: TGCGCCAGCAGAACCGGGACAGGGGATGCCTACGAGCAGTACTTC. Translating it yields CASRTGTGDAYEQYF.

This clonotype was detected only a few times. The chain couples TRBV7-9 to TRBJ1-2; possible D gene TRBD1, 6 bases. This CDR3 is 14 amino acids long. V was pared by 5 bases and J by 4 bases, with 14 bases between. The germline V gene has CDR1 SEHNR and CDR2 FQNEAQ (reference sequence). Here the CDR3 DNA reads TGTGCCAGCAGCGTCGGGACACCTATCTATGGCTACACCTTC. Translation: CASSVGTPIYGYTF. Full variable domain (missing parts from reference TRBV7-9 and TRBJ1-2): DTGVSQNPRHKITKRGQNVTFRCDPISEHNRLYWYRQTLGQGPEFLTYFQNEAQLEKSRLLSDRFSAERPKGSFSTLEIQRTEQGDSAMYLCASSVGTPIYGYTFGSGTRLTVV.

The V and J genes are TRBV9 and TRBJ2-1; D may correspond to TRBD1 or TRBD2 (7 bases each). There are 13 residues in the CDR3. Trimming pared 3 bases from V and 8 bases from J, leaving 12 bases between. The germline V gene encodes CDR1 SGDLS and CDR2 YYNGEE. The CDR3 is CASSARGGDEQFF. In DNA, the CDR3 is TGTGCCAGCAGCGCCAGGGGGGGTGATGAGCAGTTCTTC.

V usage is TRBV5-6 and J usage is TRBJ2-5; tentatively, D is TRBD1 or TRBD2 (5 bases each). Germline V lookup: CDR1 SGHDT, CDR2 YYEEEE. CDR3 length equals 14 residues. V lost 3 bases and J lost 4, with 13 bases in between. The CDR3 sequence: CASSSSWGRETQYF. As DNA, the CDR3 is TGTGCCAGCAGCTCATCATGGGGGAGAGAGACCCAGTACTTC.

The chain is built from TRBV12-3 or TRBV12-4 and TRBJ1-2; D gene unclear. The ends were cut back, 0 bases at V and 4 bases at J, with 15 bases in the middle. This CDR3 has 16 residues. CDR3 DNA: TGTGCCAGCAGTTTAGCGTCCGGGCGCGACGTCTATGGCTACACCTTC. It translates to CASSLASGRDVYGYTF.

This clonotype was counted only a few times. The genes are TRBV6-5 and TRBJ2-3; D gene ambiguous. Between the trimmed V and J ends, which lost 7 bases and 4 bases, there was a span of 18 bases. Germline CDR1 MNHEY, CDR2 SVGAGI. The CDR3 spans 15 residues. CDR3 region: CASTVSMGRADTQYF. The CDR3, as DNA: TGTGCCAGCACCGTCAGTATGGGAAGGGCAGATACGCAGTATTTT.

V usage is TRBV6-2 or TRBV6-3 and J usage is TRBJ2-1; 12 positions match TRBD1. The CDR3 runs to 16 residues. Germline V CDR1 and CDR2: MNHEY, SVGEGT. V lost 5 bases to trimming and J lost 7 bases; unmatched junction nucleotides: 9. Written as DNA, the CDR3 is TGTGCCAGCAGTACTTACCGGGACAGGGGGCTGAATGAGCAGTTCTTC. Protein sequence: CASSTYRDRGLNEQFF.

The chain carries TRBV5-1 and TRBJ2-5; possibly TRBD2 for D (7 bases). With 7 bases removed from V and 2 bases from J, the gap between germline ends came to 18 bases. The CDR3 consists of 15 residues. Germline V gene lookup returns CDR1 SGHRS and CDR2 YFSETQ. CDR3 sequence reads: CASQGGVGPQETQYF. The CDR3 DNA reads as TGCGCCAGCCAAGGGGGGGTGGGCCCGCAAGAGACCCAGTACTTC.